This is a list of T cell receptor beta chains from one sample in a study of cytomegalovirus exposure and HLA in healthy donors. Clones were read by immunoSEQ multiplex PCR, and TCRdb kept only the in-frame ones, dropping some. The table lists roughly 150,000 clones, approximately 80% of them singletons. Sample: PBMCs. The receptors originated from a male donor in good health and CMV-seronegative. Each CDR3 is given with its conserved first and last residue. A D gene is named only where the DNA matches it firmly. Clone size is shown for a subset of rows, as once, few, many or a class of expanded clone.

>TRBV5-1|TRBJ2-1|TRBD1|-|16
TGCGCCAGCAGAACCGGGAACAGGGGACCCTACAATGAGCAGTTCTTC
CASRTGNRGPYNEQFF
>TRBV15|TRBJ1-4|TRBD1|once|15
TGTGCCACCAGCAGAGATAAGGGGGCCGTAGAAAAACTGTTTTTT
CATSRDKGAVEKLFF
>TRBV28|TRBJ1-1|-|-|12
TGTGCCAGCAGGGAGATGAACACTGAAGCTTTCTTT
CASREMNTEAFF
>TRBV11-3|TRBJ2-5|-|-|13
TGTGCCAGCAGCCGGACACGGGCGGCTCAGCAGTACTTC
CASSRTRAAQQYF
>TRBV29-1|TRBJ2-5|-|-|12
TGCAGCGTTGCCCTAGCGCAAGAGACCCAGTACTTC
CSVALAQETQYF
>TRBV7-2|TRBJ2-5|TRBD1|-|15
TGTGCCAGCAGCCGACAGGGTAGTGTACAAGAGACCCAGTACTTC
CASSRQGSVQETQYF
>TRBV10-3|TRBJ2-5|TRBD1|-|13
TGTGCCATCAGTGTGACAGGGTACGAGACCCAGTACTTC
CAISVTGYETQYF
>TRBV19|TRBJ2-7|TRBD1|-|17
TGTGCCAGTAGTATACGAGCAGGGGGCGGTAGGTCCTACGAGCAGTACTTC
CASSIRAGGGRSYEQYF
>TRBV2|TRBJ2-2|-|-|15
TGTGCCAGCAGTGCGATAGGCGGGAACACCGGGGAGCTGTTTTTT
CASSAIGGNTGELFF
>TRBV7-2|TRBJ1-1|-|once|13
TGTGCCAGCAGCTTAAACAGGGCCACTGAAGCTTTCTTT
CASSLNRATEAFF
>TRBV19|TRBJ2-5|-|-|17
TGTGCCAGTAGTCCCACGGCAGGGGTTTTGATCCAAGAGACCCAGTACTTC
CASSPTAGVLIQETQYF
>TRBV6-5|TRBJ2-1|TRBD1|-|13
TGTGCCAGCAGCCAGGGACAGTCTAATGAGCAGTTCTTC
CASSQGQSNEQFF